This entry concerns a single TCR beta chain. The antigen is not known. These data originate in a study of cytomegalovirus exposure and HLA in healthy donors. Findings and caveats of the study: Reportedly, fewer N-insertions than the approximately 680-donor mean appeared in an Asian-associated ancestry cluster in a later analysis. The study recorded over 150 TCR beta chains that were cytomegalovirus-associated.

This PCR relied on a set of 60 Vbeta primers and 13 Jbeta primers. This table comes from immunoSEQ multiplex PCR, and its TCRdb copy is limited to in-frame clones, with some not included. The sample records 200,000 to 250,000 clones, 75% to 85% being singletons. The donors (healthy individuals) were bone marrow donors. The CDR3 extends over 13 amino acids. The germline V gene has CDR1 GTSNPN and CDR2 SVGIG (reference sequence). V lost 1 base, J lost 2 bases, and 9 bases lay in between. V is TRBV30 and J is TRBJ2-7; D is perhaps TRBD2 (5 bases). The specimen was PBMCs. This sequence was found in a woman in her forties in good health and CMV-seronegative. CDR3 region: CAWSGRGTYEQYF. The CDR3 nucleotides read TGTGCCTGGAGTGGCCGGGGTACCTACGAGCAGTACTTC.